This T cell receptor (beta chain) derives from a study of T cells in Graves' hyperthyroidism and ophthalmopathy. Only a few counts were recorded for this clonotype. Its antigen is undetermined. Findings and caveats of the study: By a 13 V-J model, ophthalmopathy was set apart from stable hyperthyroidism.

The study left out patients who had uncontrolled infection, other autoimmune disease, pregnancy or lactation. Progressors' blood was drawn at hyperthyroidism diagnosis, before ophthalmopathy symptoms. Isolation of PBMCs was performed on approximately 10 ml fresh peripheral blood. Researchers amplified the TCR beta CDR3 regions from RNA transcripts. With the HTBI primer set, the TCR CDR3 went through a first round of RT-PCR. TCRdb ran MiXCR on the multiplex PCR reads and lists one entry per CDR3 protein. Among hundreds of thousands of distinct CDR3 sequences listed, around 19% were seen once. The sample consisted of blood. The clonotype comes from a woman between 50 and 59 years old with Graves' hyperthyroidism that later progressed to Graves' ophthalmopathy.

In DNA form, the CDR3 reads TGTGCCAGCAGGTGGTCCGCGGACACTGAAGCTTTCTTT. Its protein is CASRWSADTEAFF. This rearrangement joins TRBV12-3 or TRBV12-4 to TRBJ1-1; D is uncertain. The CDR3 covers 13 residues. Trimming shortened V by 6 bases and J by 3 bases, and 11 bases separated the two germline ends.